This section outlines one T cell receptor (beta chain) sequence together with its context. Method: immunoSEQ multiplex PCR; TCRdb's copy keeps in-frame clones and lacks some. The data show 310,000 or so clones, 85% to 90% seen once. The CDR3 is 15 amino acids. Germline CDR1 reads SGHNT; CDR2 reads YYREEE (reference sequence). Germline trimming cut 5 bases from V and 5 bases from J; bases unmatched to any gene: 7. This entry belongs to a study of blood T cell repertoires in COVID-19. This chain connects TRBV5-4 to TRBJ2-3, with 11 bases fitting TRBD2. The TCR was taken from a man between 65 and 85 years old with acute or convalescent COVID-19. Sequenced material: peripheral blood. CDR3 sequence (DNA): TGTGCCAGCAGGGGGGGCGGGACTAGCGGAGATACGCAGTATTTT. Encoded protein: CASRGGGTSGDTQYF.